This T cell receptor (beta chain) came from a study of response to subunit inactivated influenza vaccine. Study outcomes and limitations: Each seasonal influenza vaccination, the authors suggested, recruits few new T cells.

From the RT-PCR reads, TCRdb called clonotypes with MiXCR, one entry per CDR3 protein. Of approximately 530,000 distinct CDR3 sequences in the sample, under 15% were seen once. About this clonotype itself: Its cognate antigen is unknown. One end of the junction varies from germline; a read error may be responsible.

The origin of this receptor is a man aged 50-59 years who received an inactivated influenza vaccine. The source was PBMCs from blood, collected about 40 days after vaccination.

The DNA of the CDR3 is TGTGCCAGCGGCTTGGCGGGACCACAAGAGACCCAGTACTTC. Encoded protein: CASGLAGPQETQYF. V usage is TRBV5-6 and J usage is TRBJ2-5; D might be TRBD2 (6 bases). CDR3 length: 14 amino acids. Germline loops: CDR1 SGHDT, CDR2 YYEEEE.